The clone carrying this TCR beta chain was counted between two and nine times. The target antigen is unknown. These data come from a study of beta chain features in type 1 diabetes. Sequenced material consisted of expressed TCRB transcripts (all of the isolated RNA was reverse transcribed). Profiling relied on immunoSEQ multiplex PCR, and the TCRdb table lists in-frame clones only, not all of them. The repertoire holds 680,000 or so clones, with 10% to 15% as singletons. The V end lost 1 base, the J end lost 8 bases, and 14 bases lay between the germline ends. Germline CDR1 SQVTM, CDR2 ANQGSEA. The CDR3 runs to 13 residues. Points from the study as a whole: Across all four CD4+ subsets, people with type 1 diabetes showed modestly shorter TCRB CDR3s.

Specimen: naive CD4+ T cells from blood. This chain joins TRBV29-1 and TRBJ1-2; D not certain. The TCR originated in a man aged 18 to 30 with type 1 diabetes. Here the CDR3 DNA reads TGCAGCGTTGAAGCTGGGCAGGTTTTAGGCTACACCTTC. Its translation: CSVEAGQVLGYTF.